This T cell receptor beta chain is drawn from a study of T cells after yellow fever vaccination. General observations from the study: Relatively few clonotypes were ones that appeared in both CD4 and CD8 compartments.

MiXCR, applied by TCRdb to the 5' RACE reads, yields one record per CDR3 protein. The data show some 150,000 distinct CDR3 sequences, approximately 10% seen once. This clonotype was detected a few times. The target antigen is unknown. Germline V gives CDR1 GTSNPN, CDR2 SVGIG (reference sequence). Between the trimmed V and J ends, which lost 0 bases and 8 bases, there was a span of 8 bases. CDR3 length equals 12 residues. This chain joins TRBV30 and TRBJ2-1; no definite D call. This TCR came from a young man who received the YFV17D yellow fever vaccine. This specimen was CD8+ T cells sorted from PBMCs, taken 15 days after the yellow fever booster vaccination. DNA for the CDR3: TGTGCCTGGAGTGTGATTGGGTATGAGCAGTTCTTC. Protein product: CAWSVIGYEQFF.